The 10 T cell receptor beta chains below come from one sample, sequenced in a study of a mutant IDH1 vaccine in newly diagnosed glioma. The time point was: week 35, safety follow-up. Vaccine doses each comprised 300 ug of mutant IDH1 20-mer peptide, with topical imiquimod. These receptors' targets are unknown. Data came from immunoSEQ multiplex PCR; TCRdb stores just in-frame clones and leaves some out. The sample holds about 48,000 clones; 76% are singletons and the top ten take about 12%. The input for sequencing was PBMCs, taken from a glioma patient whose treatment included an IDH1 peptide vaccine. Receptor source: a man aged 40-50 years with glioma.

The rearrangement uses TRBV7-9 and TRBJ1-1, with a tentative D call TRBD1 (6 bases). Trimming shortened V by 0 bases and J by 5 bases, and 13 bases separated the two germline ends. Germline lookup yields CDR1 SEHNR and CDR2 FQNEAQ (reference sequence). The CDR3 is made up of 15 amino acids. The CDR3 DNA reads TGTGCCAGCAGCTTAGCGTCGGGGGCAGGTACTGAAGCTTTCTTT. Translation gives CASSLASGAGTEAFF.

There are a few counts of this clone. V gene TRBV21-1 combines with J gene TRBJ1-1; the table's D call TRBD1 went unverified against the DNA. TRBV21-1 is described as a pseudogene. The CDR3 extends over 15 amino acids. The CDR3 DNA reads TGTGCCAGCACCGAATCTATTAAAGGACAGGGGCGAGCTTTCTTT. This gives the protein CASTESIKGQGRAFF.

This chain uses TRBV4-3 with TRBJ1-1, with D uncertain. The CDR3 loop spans 17 amino acids. Trimming took 4 bases from V and 4 from J, leaving 22 bases between them. Germline CDR1 is LGHNA and CDR2 is YSLEER. In DNA form, the CDR3 reads TGCGCCAGCAGCCCCATGCTGGGGTTAGAGGGAAGCACTGAAGCTTTCTTT. Its translation: CASSPMLGLEGSTEAFF.

The chain joins TRBV4-1 to TRBJ2-1; D might be TRBD2 (5 bases). This CDR3 is 14 amino acids long. Germline lookup yields CDR1 MGHRA and CDR2 YSYEKL. The V and J ends lost 8 bases and 3 bases respectively, with 14 bases between them. The CDR3 DNA reads TGCGCCAGCTCCGGACGGGGAAGCTACAATGAGCAGTTCTTC. This encodes CASSGRGSYNEQFF.

This clone was detected only once. CDR3 nucleotides: TGCGCCTCCAGAGCGGAGAAGGAGCAGTACTTC. Translating it yields CASRAEKEQYF. This chain connects TRBV5-1 to TRBJ2-7; weak D call: TRBD2 (5 bases). V shed 10 bases and J shed 7 bases, with 15 bases lying between them. This CDR3 comprises 11 residues. Germline assignment: CDR1 SGHRS and CDR2 YFSETQ.

The chain joins TRBV4-2 to TRBJ2-1; maybe TRBD2 (6 bases). The V end lost 4 bases, the J end lost 6 bases, and 13 bases lay between the germline ends. This CDR3 is 14 amino acids long. Germline assignment: CDR1 LGHNA and CDR2 YNFKEQ. The CDR3 is CASSRGVRRNEQFF. CDR3 nucleotides: TGTGCCAGCAGCCGCGGGGTTAGGCGCAATGAGCAGTTCTTC.

The CDR3 spells CSVRAPRRGLGGYTF. CDR3 sequence (DNA): TGCAGCGTCCGCGCACCCAGGAGGGGGTTGGGGGGCTACACCTTC. The V call is TRBV29-1, the J call TRBJ1-2, with D maybe TRBD1 (6 bases). Trimming left V 6 bases short and J 8 bases short, with 25 bases between. From germline, CDR1 is SQVTM and CDR2 ANQGSEA. The CDR3 spans 15 residues.

The rearrangement joins TRBV27 to TRBJ1-4; a possible D gene is TRBD1 (5 bases). The germline V gene has CDR1 MNHEY and CDR2 SMNVEV (reference sequence). The length of the CDR3 is 15 residues. Trimming removed 2 bases at V and 8 bases at J, with 15 bases between. DNA of the CDR3: TGTGCCAGCAGTTTACTGGGACCGGCGGGGGAAAAACTGTTTTTT. It codes for CASSLLGPAGEKLFF.

This rearrangement joins TRBV19 to TRBJ2-1; 8 nucleotides match TRBD1. There are 15 residues in the CDR3. J was trimmed by 1 base and V by 7 bases; bases with no gene match: 6. Germline V lookup: CDR1 LNHDA, CDR2 SQIVND (reference sequence). CDR3 amino acids: CASTRDRTSYNEQFF. The CDR3 region has the DNA TGTGCCAGTACCAGGGACAGGACGTCCTACAATGAGCAGTTCTTC.

This clone was observed a single time. This chain joins TRBV19 and TRBJ1-2; D not certain. In germline, CDR1 is LNHDA, CDR2 SQIVND (reference sequence). The CDR3 is 14 residues long. Trimming cost V 6 bases and J 1 base, with 12 bases left between them. CDR3 region: CASRGDEFNYGYTF. Here the CDR3 DNA reads TGTGCCAGTAGGGGAGACGAGTTTAACTATGGCTACACCTTC.